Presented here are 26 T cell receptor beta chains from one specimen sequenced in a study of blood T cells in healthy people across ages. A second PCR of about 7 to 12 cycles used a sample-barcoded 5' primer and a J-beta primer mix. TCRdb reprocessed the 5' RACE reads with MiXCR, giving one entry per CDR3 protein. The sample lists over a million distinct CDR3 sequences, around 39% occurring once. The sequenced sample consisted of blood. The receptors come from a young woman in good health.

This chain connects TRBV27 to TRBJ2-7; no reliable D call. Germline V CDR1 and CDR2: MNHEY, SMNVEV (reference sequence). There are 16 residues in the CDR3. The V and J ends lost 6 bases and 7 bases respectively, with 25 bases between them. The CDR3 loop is CASRQRESVTYNEQYF. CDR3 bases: TGTGCCAGCAGACAGCGCGAGAGCGTGACCTACAATGAGCAGTACTTC.

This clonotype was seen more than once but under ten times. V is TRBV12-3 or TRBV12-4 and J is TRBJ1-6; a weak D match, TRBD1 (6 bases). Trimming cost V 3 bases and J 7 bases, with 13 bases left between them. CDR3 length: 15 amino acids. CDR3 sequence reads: CASSFSGTTNSPLHF. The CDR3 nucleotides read TGTGCCAGCAGTTTTTCGGGGACAACCAATTCACCCCTCCACTTT.

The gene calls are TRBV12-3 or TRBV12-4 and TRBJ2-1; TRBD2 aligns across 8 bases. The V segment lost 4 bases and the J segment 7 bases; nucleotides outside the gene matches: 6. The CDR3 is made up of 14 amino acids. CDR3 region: CASSSSGGLNEQFF. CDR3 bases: TGTGCCAGCAGTTCGTCGGGGGGGCTGAATGAGCAGTTCTTC.

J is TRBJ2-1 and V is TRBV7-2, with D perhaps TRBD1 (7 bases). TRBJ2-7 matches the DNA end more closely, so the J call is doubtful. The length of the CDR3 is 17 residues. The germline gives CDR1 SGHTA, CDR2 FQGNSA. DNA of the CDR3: TGTGCCAGCAGCACCCACCCAGGGGGAATGGACTACAATGAGCAGTACTTC. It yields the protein CASSTHPGGMDYNEQYF.

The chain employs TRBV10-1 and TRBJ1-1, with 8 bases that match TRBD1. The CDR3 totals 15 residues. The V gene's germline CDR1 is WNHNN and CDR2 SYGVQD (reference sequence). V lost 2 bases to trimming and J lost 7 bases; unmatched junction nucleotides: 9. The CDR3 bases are TGCGCCAGCAGTGAGGGGACAGGCCGCCCCGATGAAGCTTTCTTT. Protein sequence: CASSEGTGRPDEAFF.

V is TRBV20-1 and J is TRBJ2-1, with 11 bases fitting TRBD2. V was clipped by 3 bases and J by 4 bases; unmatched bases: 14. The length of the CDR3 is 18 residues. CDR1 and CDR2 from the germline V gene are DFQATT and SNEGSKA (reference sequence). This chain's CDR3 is CSARQLAGEALRYNEQFF. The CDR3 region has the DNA TGCAGTGCTAGGCAACTAGCGGGAGAAGCTTTGAGGTACAATGAGCAGTTCTTC.

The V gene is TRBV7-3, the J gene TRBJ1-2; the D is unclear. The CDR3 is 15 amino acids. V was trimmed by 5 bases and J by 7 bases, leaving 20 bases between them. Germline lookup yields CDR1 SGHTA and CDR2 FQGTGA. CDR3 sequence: CASSPGPGIGCGYTF. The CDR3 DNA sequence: TGTGCCAGCAGCCCGGGCCCAGGCATTGGCTGTGGCTACACCTTC.

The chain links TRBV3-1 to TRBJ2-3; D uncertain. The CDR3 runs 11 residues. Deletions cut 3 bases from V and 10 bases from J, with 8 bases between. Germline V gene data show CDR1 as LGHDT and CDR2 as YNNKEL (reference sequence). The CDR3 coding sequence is TGTGCCAGCAGCCACGCCAACGCGCAGTATTTT. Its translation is CASSHANAQYF.

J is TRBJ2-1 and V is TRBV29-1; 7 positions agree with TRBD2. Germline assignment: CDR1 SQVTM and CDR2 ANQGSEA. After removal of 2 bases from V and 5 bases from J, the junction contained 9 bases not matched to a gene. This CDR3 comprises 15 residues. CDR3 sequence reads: CSVELELAIDNEQFF. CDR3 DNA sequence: TGCAGCGTTGAATTAGAACTAGCGATCGACAATGAGCAGTTCTTC.

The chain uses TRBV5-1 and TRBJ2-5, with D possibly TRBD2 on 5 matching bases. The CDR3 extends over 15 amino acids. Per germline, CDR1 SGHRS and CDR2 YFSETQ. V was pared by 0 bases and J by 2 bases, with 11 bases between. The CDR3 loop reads CASSLAGSPQETQYF. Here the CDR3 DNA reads TGCGCCAGCAGCTTGGCGGGATCCCCTCAAGAGACCCAGTACTTC.

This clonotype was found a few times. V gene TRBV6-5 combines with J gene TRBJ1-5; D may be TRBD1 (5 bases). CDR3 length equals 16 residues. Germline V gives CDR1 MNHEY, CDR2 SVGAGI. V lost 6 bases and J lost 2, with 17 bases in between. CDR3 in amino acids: CASSPTGGSGNQPQHF. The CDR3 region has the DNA TGTGCCAGCAGCCCTACGGGGGGTTCGGGCAATCAGCCCCAGCATTTT.

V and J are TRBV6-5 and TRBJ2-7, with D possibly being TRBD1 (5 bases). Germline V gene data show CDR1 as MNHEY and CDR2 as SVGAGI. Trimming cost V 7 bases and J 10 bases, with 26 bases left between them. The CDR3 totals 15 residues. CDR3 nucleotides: TGTGCCAGCACCTCCTTGGGGCAGGGTGATGGGTCCCAGTACTTC. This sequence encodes CASTSLGQGDGSQYF.

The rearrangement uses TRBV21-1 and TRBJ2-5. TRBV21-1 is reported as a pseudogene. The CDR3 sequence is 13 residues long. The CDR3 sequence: CASSNGYEETQYF. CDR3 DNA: TGTGCCAGCAGCAATGGCTATGAAGAGACCCAGTACTTC.

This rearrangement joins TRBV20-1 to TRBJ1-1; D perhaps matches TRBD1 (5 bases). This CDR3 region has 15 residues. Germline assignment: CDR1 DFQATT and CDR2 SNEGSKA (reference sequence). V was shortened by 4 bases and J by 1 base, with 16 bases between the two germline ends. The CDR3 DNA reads TGCAGTGCTACTACCTCAGGGAACGGGAACACTGAAGCTTTCTTT. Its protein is CSATTSGNGNTEAFF.

CDR3 loop: CASAPGPNYEQYF. For the CDR3, the DNA is TGTGCCAGCGCTCCGGGCCCTAACTACGAGCAGTACTTC. V and J are TRBV18 and TRBJ2-7; D gene uncertain. Deletions cut 8 bases from V and 3 bases from J, with 14 bases between. Germline-derived CDR1 and CDR2 are KGHSH and LQKENI. This CDR3 spans 13 amino acids.

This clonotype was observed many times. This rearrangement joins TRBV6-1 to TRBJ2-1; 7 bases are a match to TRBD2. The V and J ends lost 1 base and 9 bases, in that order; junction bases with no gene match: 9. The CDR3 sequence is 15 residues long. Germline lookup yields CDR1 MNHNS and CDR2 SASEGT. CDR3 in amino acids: CASSEVSGTMGEQFF. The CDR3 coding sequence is TGTGCCAGCAGTGAAGTTTCCGGGACTATGGGTGAGCAGTTCTTC.

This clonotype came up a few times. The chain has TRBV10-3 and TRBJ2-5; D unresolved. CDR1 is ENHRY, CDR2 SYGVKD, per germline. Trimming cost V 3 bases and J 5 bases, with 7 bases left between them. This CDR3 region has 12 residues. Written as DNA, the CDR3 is TGTGCCATCAGTGAAAGCCCGGAGACCCAGTACTTC. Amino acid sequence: CAISESPETQYF.

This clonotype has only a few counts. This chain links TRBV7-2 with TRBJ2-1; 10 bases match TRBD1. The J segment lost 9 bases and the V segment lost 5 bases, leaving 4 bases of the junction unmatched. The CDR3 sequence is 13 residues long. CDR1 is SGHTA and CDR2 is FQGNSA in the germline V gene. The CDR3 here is CASSAGTGVEQFF. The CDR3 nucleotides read TGTGCCAGCAGCGCCGGGACAGGGGTTGAGCAGTTCTTC.

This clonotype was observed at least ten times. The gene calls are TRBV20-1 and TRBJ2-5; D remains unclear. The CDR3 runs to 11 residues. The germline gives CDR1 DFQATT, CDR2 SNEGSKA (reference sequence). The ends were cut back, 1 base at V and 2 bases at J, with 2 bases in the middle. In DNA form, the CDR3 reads TGCAGTGCTAGAGGACAAGAGACCCAGTACTTC. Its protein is CSARGQETQYF.

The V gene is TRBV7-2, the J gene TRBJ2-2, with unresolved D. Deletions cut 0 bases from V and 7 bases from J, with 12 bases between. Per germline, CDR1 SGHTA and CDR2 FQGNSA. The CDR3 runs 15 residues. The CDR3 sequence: CASSLALKVNGELFF. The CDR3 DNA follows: TGTGCCAGCAGCTTAGCGCTAAAGGTGAACGGGGAGCTGTTTTTT.

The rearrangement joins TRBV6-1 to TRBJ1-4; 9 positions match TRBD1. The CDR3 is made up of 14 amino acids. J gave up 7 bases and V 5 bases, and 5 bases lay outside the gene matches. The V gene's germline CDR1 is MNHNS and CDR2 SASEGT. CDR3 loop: CASSPGDRAEKLFF. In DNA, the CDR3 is TGTGCCAGCAGTCCTGGGGACAGGGCTGAAAAACTGTTTTTT.

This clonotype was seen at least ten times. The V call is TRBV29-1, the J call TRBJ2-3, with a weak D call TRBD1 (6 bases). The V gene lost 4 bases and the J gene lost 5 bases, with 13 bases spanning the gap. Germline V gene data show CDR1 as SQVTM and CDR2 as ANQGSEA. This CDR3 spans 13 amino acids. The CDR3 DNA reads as TGCAGCGTTGGGGCAGGGGCAGGAGATACGCAGTATTTT. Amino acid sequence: CSVGAGAGDTQYF.

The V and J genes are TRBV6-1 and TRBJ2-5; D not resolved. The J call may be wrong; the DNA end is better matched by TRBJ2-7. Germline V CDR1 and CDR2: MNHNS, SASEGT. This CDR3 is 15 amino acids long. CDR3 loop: CASSDSGHFTYEQYF. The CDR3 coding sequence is TGTGCCAGCAGTGACTCGGGCCACTTTACCTACGAGCAGTACTTC.

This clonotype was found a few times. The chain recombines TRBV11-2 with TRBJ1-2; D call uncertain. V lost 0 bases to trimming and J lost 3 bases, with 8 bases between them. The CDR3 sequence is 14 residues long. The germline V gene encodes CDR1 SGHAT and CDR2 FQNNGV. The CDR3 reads CASSLEEGYYGYTF. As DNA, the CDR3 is TGTGCCAGCAGCTTAGAAGAGGGATACTATGGCTACACCTTC.

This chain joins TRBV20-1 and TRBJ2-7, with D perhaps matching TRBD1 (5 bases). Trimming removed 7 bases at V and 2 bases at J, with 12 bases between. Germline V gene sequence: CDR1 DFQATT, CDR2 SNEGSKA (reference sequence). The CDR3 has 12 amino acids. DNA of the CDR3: TGCAGTGGGGGCACCGACACCTACGAGCAGTACTTC. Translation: CSGGTDTYEQYF.

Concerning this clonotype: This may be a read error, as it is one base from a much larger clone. CDR3 DNA sequence: TGTGCCAGCAGCCAGACAGGCGGAATCTACGGGCAGTACTTC. Amino acid sequence: CASSQTGGIYGQYF. The chain recombines TRBV4-2 with TRBJ2-4; possible D gene TRBD1, 6 bases. CDR1 is LGHNA, CDR2 YNFKEQ, per germline. CDR3 length: 14 amino acids. V was shortened by 3 bases and J by 13 bases, with 19 bases between the two germline ends.